The source of this TCR beta chain is a study of blood T cell repertoires in COVID-19. In the study overall: From T cells, B-cell-depleted T cells, or PBMCs came the material, which was cDNA or gDNA.

The table came from immunoSEQ multiplex PCR; TCRdb's copy has only in-frame clones and leaves some out. The sample has over 200,000 clones; around 86% are singletons. Residents of about two dozen US areas, aged about 18 to 95 years, made up the participants. Grouping used clinical history reported by participants in a survey and questionnaire. Recovery meant two consecutive negative NP/OP PCR tests, professional clearance, or resolved symptoms. With 2 bases removed from V and 0 bases from J, the gap between germline ends came to 11 bases. The CDR3 is made up of 15 amino acids. Germline loops: CDR1 GTSNPN, CDR2 SVGIG (reference sequence).

The sequence came from a man younger than 35 who had recovered from COVID-19. The specimen sequenced was PBMCs or T cells enriched from blood (not recorded which). This chain uses TRBV30 with TRBJ1-3; D is possibly TRBD1 (5 bases). The CDR3 is CAWSTPTVSGNTIYF. The CDR3 DNA follows: TGTGCCTGGAGTACCCCGACAGTCTCTGGAAACACCATATATTTT.